The text below deals with one TCR beta chain. This sample includes further DNA sequences coding for the same CDR3. This specimen comes from a study of T cells in narcolepsy. Clones were read by immunoSEQ multiplex PCR, and TCRdb kept only the in-frame ones, dropping some. This table has 15,000 to 20,000 clones, 65% to 90% appearing once. The CDR3 is 14 residues long. V gave up 0 bases and J gave up 3 bases, with 9 bases separating them. Germline V gene lookup returns CDR1 SGHRS and CDR2 YFSETQ. This chain connects TRBV5-1 to TRBJ1-2; D unclear. The TCR sequence derives from a human donor in good health. Source material: memory (CD45RA-) CD4+ T cells from blood. The CDR3 nucleotides are TGCGCCAGCAGCTTGGGAGGGTTTGACTATGGCTACACCTTC. As protein: CASSLGGFDYGYTF.